Presented here are 10 T cell receptor beta chains from one specimen sequenced in a study of blood T cell repertoires in COVID-19. Data came from immunoSEQ multiplex PCR; TCRdb stores just in-frame clones and leaves some out. The sample has about 430,000 clones, around 87% seen once. The specimen was PBMCs or T cells enriched from blood (not recorded which). Receptor source: a man younger than 40 who had recovered from COVID-19.

V usage is TRBV19 and J usage is TRBJ2-2; D unclear. The CDR3 has 15 residues. Germline lookup yields CDR1 LNHDA and CDR2 SQIVND (reference sequence). V was shortened by 9 bases and J by 1 base, with 15 bases between the two germline ends. The CDR3 DNA reads TGTGCCAGCTCCTTTTTGACAATGAACACCGGGGAGCTGTTTTTT. Amino acids: CASSFLTMNTGELFF.

The J gene is TRBJ2-4, the V gene TRBV19; 8 nucleotides agree with TRBD1. CDR1 is LNHDA and CDR2 is SQIVND in the germline V gene (reference sequence). The CDR3 totals 14 residues. V trimming: 5 bases; J trimming: 8 bases; junction bases outside the gene matches: 8. The CDR3 nucleotides are TGTGCCAGTAGTCCTGGGACAGGCGGGTACATTCAGTACTTC. Translating gives CASSPGTGGYIQYF. Drawing the rest from reference TRBV19 and TRBJ2-4, the complete variable domain is DGGITQSPKYLFRKEGQNVTLSCEQNLNHDAMYWYRQDPGQGLRLIYYSQIVNDFQKGDIAEGYSVSREKKESFPLTVTSAQKNPTAFYLCASSPGTGGYIQYFGAGTRLSVL.

The J gene is TRBJ2-1, the V gene TRBV28; TRBD2 matches at 11 bases. The CDR3 contains 15 residues. V shed 3 bases, J shed 8 bases, and the junction held 6 bases outside the gene matches. Germline loops: CDR1 MDHEN, CDR2 SYDVKM. Here the CDR3 DNA reads TGTGCCAGCAGTTTGACTAGCGGGGCTTGGCATGAGCAGTTCTTC. This translates into CASSLTSGAWHEQFF.

The rearrangement uses TRBV9 and TRBJ2-1; D possibly corresponds to TRBD2 (8 bases). The CDR3 is 15 amino acids. Germline V gene lookup returns CDR1 SGDLS and CDR2 YYNGEE. Trimming removed 2 bases at V and 7 bases at J, with 16 bases between. The CDR3 sequence is CASSVSGTEGNEQFF. The CDR3 nucleotides are TGTGCCAGCAGCGTTAGCGGGACAGAGGGGAATGAGCAGTTCTTC.

This chain connects TRBV2 to TRBJ2-5; TRBD2 matches at 10 bases. In germline, CDR1 is SNHLY, CDR2 FYNNEI. Trimming took 6 bases from V and 12 from J; bases not matched to a gene: 10. CDR3 length equals 13 residues. Here the CDR3 reads CASRAGGDRREYF. The CDR3 bases are TGTGCCAGCAGAGCGGGAGGGGACAGGCGGGAGTACTTC.

This clone was picked up one time. CDR3: CASSLRRVANEQFF. CDR3 DNA: TGCGCCAGCAGCTTGAGGAGGGTAGCGAATGAGCAGTTCTTC. The chain uses TRBV5-1 and TRBJ2-1, with TRBD2 as a possible D gene (6 bases). Germline V lookup: CDR1 SGHRS, CDR2 YFSETQ. The germline V and J ends were trimmed by 1 base and 7 bases, with 12 bases remaining between them. The CDR3 runs to 14 residues.

The J gene is TRBJ2-5, the V gene TRBV5-4; D is ambiguous. CDR1 is SGHNT, CDR2 YYREEE, per germline (reference sequence). The CDR3 contains 12 residues. V lost 3 bases, J lost 5 bases, and 8 bases lay in between. This chain's CDR3 is CASSSAQETQYF. CDR3 sequence (DNA): TGTGCCAGCAGCTCCGCCCAGGAGACCCAGTACTTC.

The J gene is TRBJ2-7, the V gene TRBV30; possible D gene TRBD2, 5 bases. Trimming stripped 1 base from V and 2 bases from J, with 9 bases between. Germline loops: CDR1 GTSNPN, CDR2 SVGIG (reference sequence). There are 13 residues in the CDR3. As DNA, the CDR3 is TGTGCCTGGAGTGCTGAGCGGACCTACGAGCAGTACTTC. Amino acids: CAWSAERTYEQYF.

This sequence joins TRBV6-5 and TRBJ2-1; 7 bases map to TRBD2. This CDR3 is 14 amino acids long. Germline V gene sequence: CDR1 MNHEY, CDR2 SVGAGI. Trimming removed 4 bases from V and 5 bases from J; junction bases left unmatched: 5. The CDR3 region has the DNA TGTGCCAGCAGTTCCGGACTAGGAAACAATGAGCAGTTCTTC. Its translation is CASSSGLGNNEQFF.

The chain recombines TRBV7-9 with TRBJ2-5; TRBD1 agrees at 10 bases. Germline V CDR1 and CDR2: SEHNR, FQNEAQ (reference sequence). The CDR3 is 18 residues long. With 1 base clipped from V and 7 bases from J, the junction kept 15 bases outside the gene matches. The CDR3 loop is CASSLGSDGTGVMGTQYF. CDR3 bases: TGTGCCAGCAGCTTAGGATCAGACGGGACAGGGGTCATGGGGACCCAGTACTTC.